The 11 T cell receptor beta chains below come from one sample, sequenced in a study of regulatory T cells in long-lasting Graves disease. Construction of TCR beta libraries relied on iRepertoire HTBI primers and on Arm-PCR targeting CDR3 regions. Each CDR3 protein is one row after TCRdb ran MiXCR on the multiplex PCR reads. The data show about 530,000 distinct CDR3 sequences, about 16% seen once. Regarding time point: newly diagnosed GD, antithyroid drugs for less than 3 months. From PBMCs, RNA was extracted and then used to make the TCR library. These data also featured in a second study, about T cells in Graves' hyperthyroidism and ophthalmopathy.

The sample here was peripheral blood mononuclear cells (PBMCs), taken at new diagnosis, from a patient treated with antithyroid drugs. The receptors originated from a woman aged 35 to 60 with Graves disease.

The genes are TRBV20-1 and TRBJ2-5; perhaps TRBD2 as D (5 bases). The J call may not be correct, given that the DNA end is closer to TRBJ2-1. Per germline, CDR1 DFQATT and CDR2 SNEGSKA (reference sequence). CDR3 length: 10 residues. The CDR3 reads CSANGETQFF. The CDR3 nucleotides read TGCAGTGCTAATGGGGAGACCCAGTTCTTC.

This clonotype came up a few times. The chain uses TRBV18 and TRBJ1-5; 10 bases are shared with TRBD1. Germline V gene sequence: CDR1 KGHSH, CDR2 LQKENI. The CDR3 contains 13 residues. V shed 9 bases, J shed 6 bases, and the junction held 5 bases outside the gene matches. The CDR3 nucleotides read TGTGCCAGGGGGACAGGGGTAGGTCAGCCCCAGCATTTT. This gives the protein CARGTGVGQPQHF.

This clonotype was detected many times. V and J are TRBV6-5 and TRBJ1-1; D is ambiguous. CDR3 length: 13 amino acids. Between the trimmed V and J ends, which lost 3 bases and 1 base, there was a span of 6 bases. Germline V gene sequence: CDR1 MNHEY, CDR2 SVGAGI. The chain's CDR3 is CASSYGSNTEAFF. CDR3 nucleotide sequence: TGTGCCAGCAGTTATGGATCGAACACTGAAGCTTTCTTT.

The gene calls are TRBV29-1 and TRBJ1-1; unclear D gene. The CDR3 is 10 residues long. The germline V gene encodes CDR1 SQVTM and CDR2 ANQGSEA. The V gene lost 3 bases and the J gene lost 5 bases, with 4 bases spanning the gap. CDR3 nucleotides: TGCAGCGTTGAGGAAACTGAAGCTTTCTTT. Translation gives CSVEETEAFF.

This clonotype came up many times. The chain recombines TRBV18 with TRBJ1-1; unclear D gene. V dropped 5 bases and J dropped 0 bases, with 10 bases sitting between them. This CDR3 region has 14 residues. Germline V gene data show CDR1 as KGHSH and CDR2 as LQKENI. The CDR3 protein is CASSTNYMNTEAFF. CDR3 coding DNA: TGTGCCAGCTCAACAAACTACATGAACACTGAAGCTTTCTTT.

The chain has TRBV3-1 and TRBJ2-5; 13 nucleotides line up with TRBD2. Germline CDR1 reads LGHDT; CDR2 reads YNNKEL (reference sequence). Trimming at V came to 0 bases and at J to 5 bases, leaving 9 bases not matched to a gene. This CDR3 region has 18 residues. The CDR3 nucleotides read TGTGCCAGCAGCCAAGAGGGAACTAGCGGGGGGGCTCGGGAGACCCAGTACTTC. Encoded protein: CASSQEGTSGGARETQYF.

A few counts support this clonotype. CDR3 sequence: CASSLMGGLATEAFF. DNA of the CDR3: TGTGCCAGCAGTTTAATGGGCGGCTTAGCCACTGAAGCTTTCTTT. The chain carries TRBV12-3 or TRBV12-4 and TRBJ1-1; D call uncertain. CDR3 length: 15 amino acids. V was cut by 2 bases and J by 4 bases, with 14 bases left in between.

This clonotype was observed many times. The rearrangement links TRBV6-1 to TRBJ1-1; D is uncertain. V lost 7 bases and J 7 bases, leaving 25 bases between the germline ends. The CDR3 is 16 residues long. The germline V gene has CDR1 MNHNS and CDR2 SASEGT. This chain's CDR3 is CASIPTRGSAPVEAFF. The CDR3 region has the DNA TGTGCCAGCATCCCTACGCGGGGTTCCGCGCCGGTTGAAGCTTTCTTT.

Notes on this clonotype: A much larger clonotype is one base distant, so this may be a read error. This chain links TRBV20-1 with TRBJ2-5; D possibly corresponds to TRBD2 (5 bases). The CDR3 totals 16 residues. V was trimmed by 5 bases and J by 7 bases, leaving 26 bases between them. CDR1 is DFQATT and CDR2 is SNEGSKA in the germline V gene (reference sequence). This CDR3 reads CSAPSGIGIFSTTQYF. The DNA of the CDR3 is TGCAGTGCTCCTTCCGGGATAGGGATATTCTCAACGACCCAGTACTTC.

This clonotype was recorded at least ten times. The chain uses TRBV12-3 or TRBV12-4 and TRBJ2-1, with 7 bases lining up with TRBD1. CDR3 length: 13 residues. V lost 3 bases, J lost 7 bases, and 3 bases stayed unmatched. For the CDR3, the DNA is TGTGCCAGCAGTTTCGACAGGGAGAATGAGCAGTTCTTC. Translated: CASSFDRENEQFF.

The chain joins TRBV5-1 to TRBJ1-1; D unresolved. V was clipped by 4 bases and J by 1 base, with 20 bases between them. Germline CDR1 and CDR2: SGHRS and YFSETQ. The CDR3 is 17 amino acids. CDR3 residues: CASSPLPPRATNTEAFF. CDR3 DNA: TGCGCCAGCAGCCCGTTACCCCCGCGGGCTACGAACACTGAAGCTTTCTTT.